This T cell receptor beta chain was recovered during a study of response to subunit inactivated influenza vaccine. Germline trimming cut 3 bases from V and 3 bases from J; bases unmatched to any gene: 4. The CDR3 is made up of 16 amino acids. The germline CDR1 and CDR2 sequences are SEHNR and FQNEAQ (reference sequence). Only a few counts were recorded for this clonotype. Its antigen is not identified. TCRdb called the RT-PCR reads again in MiXCR, with one record for every CDR3 protein. This table holds about 500,000 distinct CDR3 sequences, approximately 17% found once. Study outcomes and limitations: Each seasonal influenza vaccination recruits few new T cells, the authors suggested.

This chain connects TRBV7-9 to TRBJ2-1; 11 bases fit TRBD2. The source material was CD4+ T cells sorted from PBMCs, sampled about 24 months after vaccination. The TCR sequence derives from a man aged 45 to 70 who received an inactivated influenza vaccine. CDR3 amino acids: CASSLLAGGLYNEQFF. In DNA, the CDR3 is TGTGCCAGCAGCTTGCTAGCGGGAGGTCTCTACAATGAGCAGTTCTTC.